This passage covers 18 T cell receptor beta chains from one sample sequenced in a study of T-cell reconstitution after alpha-beta-depleted transplantation in children. Unique molecular identifiers were used to barcode this TCRbeta library. TCRdb re-analysed the PCR reads in MiXCR, keeping a single row per CDR3 protein. This sample yields fewer than 550,000 distinct CDR3 sequences, of which more than 9% are seen a single time; roughly 2.1% belongs to the top ten. Here the sequenced sample was PBMCs, taken before TCRalphabeta/CD19-depleted stem cell transplant. The origin of the receptors is a child younger than 10 with inherited bone marrow failure, due to receive a stem cell transplant.

This clonotype has ten or more counts. Here the CDR3 reads CASSPPLGREGTDTQYF. In DNA, the CDR3 is TGTGCCAGCAGTCCTCCTCTCGGGAGGGAAGGCACAGATACGCAGTATTTT. The J gene is TRBJ2-3, the V gene TRBV28; 8 bases line up with TRBD2. J gave up 1 base and V 5 bases, and 11 bases lay outside the gene matches. The CDR3 length is 17 residues. Germline values: CDR1 MDHEN, CDR2 SYDVKM. The full variable domain, with the rest looked up from reference TRBV28 and TRBJ2-3, is DVKVTQSSRYLVKRTGEKVFLECVQDMDHENMFWYRQDPGLGLRLIYFSYDVKMKEKGDIPEGYSVSREKKERFSLILESASTNQTSMYLCASSPPLGREGTDTQYFGPGTRLTVL.

Many counts were recorded for this clonotype. The CDR3 loop is CASSLPLAGGHEQYF. The CDR3 bases are TGTGCCAGCAGCTTACCTCTAGCGGGAGGGCACGAGCAGTACTTC. The chain uses TRBV7-2 and TRBJ2-7; 12 bases are shared with TRBD2. The CDR3 is 15 residues long. Per germline, CDR1 SGHTA and CDR2 FQGNSA. J was trimmed by 5 bases and V by 2 bases; bases with no gene match: 4.

The chain joins TRBV6-6 to TRBJ2-1; no definite D call. Germline CDR1 MNHNY, CDR2 SVGAGI (reference sequence). The CDR3 is made up of 12 amino acids. Trimming took 2 bases from V and 10 from J, leaving 9 bases between them. CDR3 nucleotide sequence: TGTGCCAGCAGTTACCCCGGAGAAGAGCAGTTCTTC. It translates to CASSYPGEEQFF.

This chain uses TRBV5-4 with TRBJ2-7; D possibly corresponds to TRBD2 (6 bases). Trimming took off 4 bases at V and 3 bases at J, with 14 bases between the two ends. The CDR3 has 14 residues. Per the germline V gene, CDR1 is SGHNT and CDR2 is YYREEE (reference sequence). The CDR3 coding sequence is TGTGCCAGCAGCCTACTTGGCGGGGACTACGAGCAGTACTTC. It encodes CASSLLGGDYEQYF. Drawing the rest from reference TRBV5-4 and TRBJ2-7, the complete variable domain is ETGVTQSPTHLIKTRGQQVTLRCSSQSGHNTVSWYQQALGQGPQFIFQYYREEENGRGNFPPRFSGLQFPNYSSELNVNALELDDSALYLCASSLLGGDYEQYFGPGTRLTVT.

The V gene is TRBV7-6, the J gene TRBJ2-5, with 9 bases identical to TRBD2. V lost 0 bases and J lost 5; bases outside the gene matches: 4. The CDR3 length is 15 residues. Germline V lookup: CDR1 SGHVS, CDR2 FNYEAQ. The CDR3 protein is CASSLALSGSETQYF. CDR3 DNA: TGTGCCAGCAGCTTAGCCCTTAGCGGGAGTGAGACCCAGTACTTC.

The gene calls are TRBV6-2 or TRBV6-3 and TRBJ2-3; 12 bases map to TRBD2. This CDR3 comprises 21 residues. The germline CDR1 and CDR2 sequences are MNHEY and SVGEGT. With V trimmed by 7 bases and J by 2 bases, 22 bases remained unmatched. CDR3 in amino acids: CASTSPGASGRGQRFTDTQYF. In DNA form, the CDR3 reads TGTGCCAGCACTAGTCCTGGGGCTAGCGGGAGGGGCCAACGCTTCACAGATACGCAGTATTTT.

Ten or more counts support this clonotype. The chain joins TRBV4-3 to TRBJ2-1; possibly TRBD1 or TRBD2 for D (5 bases each). V was clipped by 0 bases and J by 4 bases, with 13 bases between them. The CDR3 length is 16 residues. Germline V gene sequence: CDR1 LGHNA, CDR2 YSLEER. The CDR3 coding sequence is TGCGCCAGCAGCCAAGAGGGGCTAGCAAGATACAATGAGCAGTTCTTC. Encoded protein: CASSQEGLARYNEQFF.

V is TRBV6-1 and J is TRBJ2-5; perhaps TRBD2 as D (5 bases). The ends were cut back, 2 bases at V and 4 bases at J, with 20 bases in the middle. Germline V CDR1 and CDR2: MNHNS, SASEGT. The CDR3 has 17 amino acids. The CDR3 nucleotides are TGTGCCAGCAGTGAATTGGAACAGAGAGGGTGGGGAGAGACCCAGTACTTC. It specifies CASSELEQRGWGETQYF.

To note about this clonotype: Mismatch with germline at one junction end may stem from a read error. V and J are TRBV19 and TRBJ2-2; D might be TRBD1 or TRBD2, each matching 6 bases. From germline, CDR1 is LNHDA and CDR2 SQIVND (reference sequence). The CDR3 spans 15 residues. For the CDR3, the DNA is TGTGCCAGTAAGAACTTCGGAGGGGACACCGGTGAGCTGTTTTTT. Protein sequence: CASKNFGGDTGELFF. Supplemented by reference TRBV19 and TRBJ2-2, the full variable domain reads DGGITQSPKYLFRKEGQNVTLSCEQNLNHDAMYWYRQDPGQGLRLIYYSQIVNDFQKGDIAEGYSVSREKKESFPLTVTSAQKNPTAFYLCASKNFGGDTGELFFGEGSRLTVL.

This clonotype was detected a few times. This chain joins TRBV30 and TRBJ2-4; D is possibly TRBD2 (5 bases). Trimming cost V 2 bases and J 5 bases, with 10 bases left between them. The CDR3 spans 13 residues. CDR1 and CDR2 (germline): GTSNPN, SVGIG (reference sequence). In DNA, the CDR3 is TGTGCCTGGAGTCCCCAGCGGCAAAACATTCAGTACTTC. Translating gives CAWSPQRQNIQYF.

The sample holds many counts of this clonotype. J is TRBJ2-7 and V is TRBV27, with D possibly matching TRBD2 (6 bases). Trimming stripped 3 bases from V and 0 bases from J, with 12 bases between. The CDR3 has 15 amino acids. Germline CDR1 MNHEY, CDR2 SMNVEV (reference sequence). The CDR3 sequence is CASSFLAGFSYEQYF. The CDR3 coding sequence is TGTGCCAGCAGTTTCCTCGCGGGGTTCTCCTACGAGCAGTACTTC.

This clonotype was recorded many times. The chain combines TRBV5-4 with TRBJ2-3, with 8 nucleotides matching TRBD2. Losses at the gene ends were 4 bases for V and 9 bases for J; bases not matched to a gene: 10. Looked up from germline, CDR1 is SGHNT and CDR2 is YYREEE (reference sequence). The CDR3 runs 14 residues. Here the CDR3 DNA reads TGTGCCAGCAGCCTGGGGGTAGCGGGATACACGCAGTATTTT. Translation: CASSLGVAGYTQYF.

This clonotype showed up many times. The genes are TRBV2 and TRBJ2-1; D is unclear. The CDR3 sequence is 15 residues long. Per the germline V gene, CDR1 is SNHLY and CDR2 is FYNNEI. Trimming cost V 4 bases and J 4 bases, with 14 bases left between them. The CDR3 DNA sequence: TGTGCCAGCAGTGGTATGATGGGCCTTTACAATGAGCAGTTCTTC. Translated, it gives CASSGMMGLYNEQFF.

This clonotype was counted many times. This chain uses TRBV24-1 with TRBJ2-1; TRBD2 agrees at 10 bases. The CDR3 extends over 16 amino acids. Germline CDR1 KGHDR, CDR2 SFDVKD. V dropped 4 bases and J dropped 7; count of bases not matched to a gene: 9. Here the CDR3 DNA reads TGTGCCACCAGTGACGGTGTAGCGGGAGGAGGGAATGAGCAGTTCTTC. It codes for CATSDGVAGGGNEQFF.

This clonotype was counted ten times or more. The chain has TRBV4-3 and TRBJ2-7; D possibly corresponds to TRBD2 (5 bases). V was pared by 1 base and J by 4 bases, with 20 bases between. Germline V gene data show CDR1 as LGHNA and CDR2 as YSLEER. This CDR3 has 17 residues. Here the CDR3 DNA reads TGCGCCAGCAGCCAAGCTCACCTAGCCCCTCTGGGGTACGAGCAGTACTTC. Translated, it gives CASSQAHLAPLGYEQYF.

Ten or more counts support this clonotype. The chain uses TRBV10-3 and TRBJ2-7; D perhaps matches TRBD2 (5 bases). V lost 8 bases and J 4 bases, leaving 9 bases between the germline ends. This CDR3 region has 11 residues. The germline CDR1 and CDR2 sequences are ENHRY and SYGVKD. The CDR3 nucleotides read TGTGCCATCGCTCGGGGTTACGAGCAGTACTTC. The encoded protein is CAIARGYEQYF.

This clonotype was seen ten or more times. This chain's CDR3 is CASSTGDREVTEAFF. The DNA of the CDR3 is TGCGCCAGCAGCACAGGGGACAGAGAGGTGACTGAAGCTTTCTTT. This chain connects TRBV5-1 to TRBJ1-1, with 7 positions matching TRBD1. V shed 4 bases and J 5 bases; nucleotides not matched to a gene: 11. From germline, CDR1 is SGHRS and CDR2 YFSETQ. The CDR3 loop spans 15 amino acids.

The sample holds a few counts of this clonotype. V is TRBV4-2 and J is TRBJ2-1; D unclear. With 0 bases removed from V and 7 bases from J, the gap between germline ends came to 4 bases. Germline values: CDR1 LGHNA, CDR2 YNFKEQ. The CDR3 is 12 residues long. The DNA for the CDR3 is TGTGCCAGCAGCCAAGATTTGAATGAGCAGTTCTTC. Translation gives CASSQDLNEQFF.